This T cell receptor (beta chain) comes out of a study of T cell repertoires in cytomegalovirus infection. At the level of the study: HLA-B-restricted CMV epitopes that are well studied were used alongside recently identified HLA-C-restricted ones. Matching HLA type and CMV infection were both indicated by public TCR beta signatures. General study findings and limits: The ex vivo response showed dominance by HLA-C-restricted CMV-specific TCR beta clonotypes.

To note about this clonotype: Its target is unknown.

TCRdb redid the calling of the reads with MiXCR, one entry per CDR3 protein. The sample records around 710,000 distinct CDR3 sequences, under 35% being singletons. With 1 base removed from V and 5 bases from J, the gap between germline ends came to 14 bases. The CDR3 has 15 residues. This chain joins TRBV12-3 or TRBV12-4 and TRBJ1-1; a weak D match, TRBD1 (5 bases). This sequence was found in a human donor in good health (CMV status not recorded). Some clones in this sample may be carry-over from other donors' samples. Sequenced material: cultured CD8+ T cells from PBMCs, taken from culture after CMV antigen stimulation. The CDR3, as DNA: TGTGCCAGCAGTTTAGGAGCGGGGGGTGGAACTGAAGCTTTCTTT. Amino acid sequence: CASSLGAGGGTEAFF.